The 30 T cell receptor beta chains reported below all come from one sample, sequenced in a study of blood T cell repertoires in COVID-19. Libraries were prepared by immunoSEQ multiplex PCR; TCRdb keeps only in-frame clonotypes and omits some of them. The repertoire includes approximately 350,000 clones, roughly nine tenths of them detected once, and approximately 3% sits in the top ten. The specimen was peripheral blood. These TCRs come from a woman aged 30 to 39 with COVID-19, enrolled during active disease.

The V gene is TRBV9, the J gene TRBJ1-3; the D is unclear. Trimming removed 6 bases from V and 2 bases from J, with 9 bases in between. The CDR3 spans 13 residues. The germline gives CDR1 SGDLS, CDR2 YYNGEE. The CDR3 protein is CASTPTPGNTIYF. CDR3 coding DNA: TGTGCCAGCACCCCCACTCCTGGAAACACCATATATTTT.

This clone was recorded once. The V call is TRBV29-1, the J call TRBJ2-1, with 10 bases that match TRBD2. With V trimmed by 1 base and J by 4 bases, 10 bases remained unmatched. Germline V gene sequence: CDR1 SQVTM, CDR2 ANQGSEA. The CDR3 loop spans 17 amino acids. The CDR3 DNA follows: TGCAGCGTTGAAGGGGTGATAGCGGGAGGCCTATACAATGAGCAGTTCTTC. Translated: CSVEGVIAGGLYNEQFF.

The chain links TRBV9 to TRBJ2-1; D is possibly TRBD2 (6 bases). The germline V gene has CDR1 SGDLS and CDR2 YYNGEE. The CDR3 runs 14 residues. Trimming cost V 8 bases and J 9 bases, with 21 bases left between them. CDR3 bases: TGTGCCAGTACGAGGGACGGGAGATTAGGTGAGCAGTTCTTC. Protein sequence: CASTRDGRLGEQFF.

This clone has only one observation. The rearrangement links TRBV15 to TRBJ1-2, with TRBD1 matching over 7 bases. CDR1 is LNHNV, CDR2 YYDKDF, per germline (reference sequence). The ends lost 0 bases at V and 6 bases at J; junction bases unmatched: 1. The CDR3 has 13 amino acids. CDR3 DNA sequence: TGTGCCACCAGCAGAGAAGGGGGCGATGGCTACACCTTC. This codes for CATSREGGDGYTF.

The chain uses TRBV6-6 and TRBJ2-7; 9 positions agree with TRBD2. The germline V gene encodes CDR1 MNHNY and CDR2 SVGAGI (reference sequence). The CDR3 runs to 15 residues. V lost 2 bases to trimming and J lost 1 base; unmatched junction nucleotides: 3. The CDR3 DNA sequence: TGTGCCAGCAGTTACGAAACTAGCGGGTCCTACGAGCAGTACGTC. This encodes CASSYETSGSYEQYV.

The J gene is TRBJ1-1, the V gene TRBV5-6, with 8 positions matching TRBD1. The junction had 5 bases not matched to a gene; V was cut back by 4 bases and J by 3 bases. The germline CDR1 and CDR2 sequences are SGHDT and YYEEEE. The CDR3 is made up of 14 amino acids. The CDR3: CASSRAGGDTEAFF. The DNA for the CDR3 is TGTGCCAGCAGCCGGGCAGGGGGCGACACTGAAGCTTTCTTT.

The rearrangement uses TRBV28 and TRBJ1-4; 10 nucleotides match TRBD1. Germline CDR1 and CDR2: MDHEN and SYDVKM. The CDR3 runs to 18 residues. V shed 5 bases and J 8 bases; nucleotides not matched to a gene: 17. Written as DNA, the CDR3 is TGTGCCAGCAGTGCCCACGGCGGACAGGGGGTAGGAGAGGAAAAACTGTTTTTT. Protein product: CASSAHGGQGVGEEKLFF. Full variable domain (remainder filled in from reference TRBV28 and TRBJ1-4): DVKVTQSSRYLVKRTGEKVFLECVQDMDHENMFWYRQDPGLGLRLIYFSYDVKMKEKGDIPEGYSVSREKKERFSLILESASTNQTSMYLCASSAHGGQGVGEEKLFFGSGTQLSVL.

The V call is TRBV3-1 (or the pseudogene TRBV3-2), the J call TRBJ2-6, with D unresolved. The CDR3 loop spans 19 amino acids. The germline CDR1 and CDR2 sequences are LGHDT and YNNKEL (reference sequence). Trimming took off 0 bases at V and 7 bases at J, with 22 bases between the two ends. The CDR3 DNA reads as TGTGCCAGCAGCCAAGATTCCTTTTCCAGGCCCCCAGGAGCCAACGTCCTGACTTTC. It specifies CASSQDSFSRPPGANVLTF.

The chain couples TRBV4-3 to TRBJ2-1; 7 bases match TRBD1. There are 15 residues in the CDR3. The V and J ends lost 5 bases and 0 bases, in that order; junction bases with no gene match: 4. Germline CDR1 is LGHNA and CDR2 is YSLEER. CDR3 amino acids: CASSWDRSSYNEQFF. CDR3 bases: TGCGCCAGCAGCTGGGACAGAAGCTCCTACAATGAGCAGTTCTTC.

This clone was found a few times. This chain connects TRBV5-4 to TRBJ1-1; tentatively, D is TRBD1 (5 bases). The V gene lost 6 bases and the J gene lost 0 bases, with 9 bases spanning the gap. The CDR3 covers 13 residues. CDR1 is SGHNT, CDR2 YYREEE, per germline (reference sequence). The CDR3 loop reads CASNQTVNTEAFF. In nucleotides, the CDR3 is TGTGCCAGCAACCAGACAGTGAACACTGAAGCTTTCTTT.

This chain links TRBV5-8 with TRBJ2-1; TRBD2 aligns across 11 bases. In germline, CDR1 is SGHTS, CDR2 YDEGEE. The CDR3 is 14 residues long. J gave up 6 bases and V 2 bases, and 1 base lay outside the gene matches. The CDR3 region has the DNA TGTGCCAGCAGCTTCGGGACTAGCGGCAATGAGCAGTTCTTC. Protein: CASSFGTSGNEQFF. The variable domain in full, completed from reference TRBV5-8 and TRBJ2-1, reads EAGVTQSPTHLIKTRGQQATLRCSPISGHTSVYWYQQALGLGLQFLLWYDEGEERNRGNFPPRFSGRQFPNYSSELNVNALELEDSALYLCASSFGTSGNEQFFGPGTRLTVL.

As DNA, the CDR3 is TGTGCCAGTAGTATAGTACAGGGGTTTGAGCAGTTCTTC. This encodes CASSIVQGFEQFF. The V call is TRBV19, the J call TRBJ2-1; 7 positions agree with TRBD1. The length of the CDR3 is 13 residues. Trimming removed 1 base from V and 9 bases from J; junction bases left unmatched: 3. Germline V gene sequence: CDR1 LNHDA, CDR2 SQIVND (reference sequence).

The gene calls are TRBV18 and TRBJ1-1; 7 bases align to TRBD1. The V segment lost 1 base and the J segment 0 bases; nucleotides outside the gene matches: 2. The length of the CDR3 is 15 residues. The germline CDR1 and CDR2 sequences are KGHSH and LQKENI. CDR3 residues: CASSPQGAMNTEAFF. The DNA of the CDR3 is TGTGCCAGCTCACCACAGGGGGCCATGAACACTGAAGCTTTCTTT.

For the CDR3, the DNA is TGTGCCAGCAGTTACCTAGACTTGGGCGAGCAGTACGTC. Encoded protein: CASSYLDLGEQYV. This chain connects TRBV6-2 or TRBV6-3 to TRBJ2-7; D gene uncertain. The CDR3 runs to 13 residues. The V end was cut by 2 bases, the J end by 6 bases, with 11 bases between. Germline V gives CDR1 MNHEY, CDR2 SVGEGT.

This clone was recorded only once. V usage is TRBV5-1 and J usage is TRBJ1-5, with 12 positions matching TRBD1. Unmatched junction bases numbered 8, after V lost 2 bases and J lost 2 bases. CDR3 length equals 18 residues. CDR1 and CDR2 from the germline V gene are SGHRS and YFSETQ. This CDR3 reads CASSFGTGGSGGNQPQHF. The CDR3 DNA sequence: TGCGCCAGCAGCTTCGGGACAGGGGGCTCAGGGGGCAATCAGCCCCAGCATTTT.

The chain has TRBV5-1 and TRBJ2-1; a possible D gene is TRBD2 (7 bases). The CDR3 covers 17 residues. Germline V gene sequence: CDR1 SGHRS, CDR2 YFSETQ. With 0 bases removed from V and 6 bases from J, the gap between germline ends came to 19 bases. The CDR3 here is CASSLEGGARRFNEQFF. CDR3 in DNA: TGCGCCAGCAGCTTGGAAGGGGGGGCTAGGCGATTCAATGAGCAGTTCTTC.

The V gene is TRBV9, the J gene TRBJ1-1, with TRBD1 matching 10 bases. The CDR3 contains 14 residues. V trimming: 3 bases; J trimming: 12 bases; junction bases outside the gene matches: 11. Germline loops: CDR1 SGDLS, CDR2 YYNGEE. CDR3 loop: CASSGEPGQGKTFF. The CDR3 nucleotides read TGTGCCAGCAGCGGCGAACCGGGACAGGGGAAAACTTTCTTT. The full variable domain, in which reference TRBV9 and TRBJ1-1 provide the parts outside the CDR3, is DSGVTQTPKHLITATGQRVTLRCSPRSGDLSVYWYQQSLDQGLQFLIQYYNGEERAKGNILERFSAQQFPDLHSELNLSSLELGDSALYFCASSGEPGQGKTFFGQGTRLTVV.

The gene calls are TRBV6-8 and TRBJ2-7; the match to TRBD2 covers 8 bases. The length of the CDR3 is 15 residues. Trimming removed 7 bases from V and 1 base from J; junction bases left unmatched: 9. The germline gives CDR1 MNHGY, CDR2 SAAAGT. CDR3 DNA sequence: TGTGCCAGCAAGTGTGGTAGCGGGACGTCCTACGAGCAGTACGTC. Its translation: CASKCGSGTSYEQYV.

J is TRBJ1-1 and V is TRBV7-9; TRBD1 matches at 10 bases. V lost 4 bases to trimming and J lost 9 bases; unmatched junction nucleotides: 8. Germline V gene data show CDR1 as SEHNR and CDR2 as FQNEAQ (reference sequence). The CDR3 has 14 residues. CDR3 nucleotide sequence: TGTGCCAGCAGCTCGACAGGGGGCTCCGAGCAAGCTTTCTTT. It is translated as CASSSTGGSEQAFF.

This clone was recorded once. This sequence joins TRBV11-3 and TRBJ1-2; perhaps TRBD1 as D (5 bases). The CDR3 is 16 amino acids. Trimming cost V 5 bases and J 4 bases, with 20 bases left between them. The germline CDR1 and CDR2 sequences are SGHNT and YENEEA. The CDR3 protein is CASSPGGSGSPYGYTF. CDR3 coding DNA: TGTGCCAGCAGCCCCGGGGGATCGGGGTCCCCCTATGGCTACACCTTC.

The chain uses TRBV28 and TRBJ2-3; 8 positions agree with TRBD1. The germline gives CDR1 MDHEN, CDR2 SYDVKM. V was clipped by 1 base and J by 7 bases; unmatched bases: 13. The CDR3 is 17 amino acids. DNA of the CDR3: TGTGCCAGCAGTTTATCCTCTGGGGCAGGGGGCATGAATACGCAGTATTTT. This sequence encodes CASSLSSGAGGMNTQYF.

The chain has TRBV18 and TRBJ1-2; perhaps TRBD1 as D (6 bases). The CDR3 extends over 14 amino acids. Germline V gene lookup returns CDR1 KGHSH and CDR2 LQKENI. Trimming stripped 4 bases from V and 2 bases from J, with 11 bases between. This CDR3 reads CASSLEGDNYGYTF. DNA for the CDR3: TGTGCCAGCTCACTCGAGGGGGACAACTATGGCTACACCTTC.

This chain uses TRBV7-2 with TRBJ2-7; D might be TRBD1 (6 bases). The CDR3 runs to 15 residues. Germline V gene data show CDR1 as SGHTA and CDR2 as FQGNSA. Trimming took 0 bases from V and 2 from J, leaving 11 bases between them. The CDR3 is CASSLARGFTYEQYF. The CDR3 region has the DNA TGTGCCAGCAGCTTAGCAAGGGGGTTTACCTACGAGCAGTACTTC.

This sequence joins TRBV5-6 and TRBJ1-2, with a possible D match to TRBD1 (6 bases). V dropped 1 base and J dropped 8 bases, with 9 bases sitting between them. The germline CDR1 and CDR2 sequences are SGHDT and YYEEEE. The CDR3 is 12 amino acids. The CDR3 nucleotides are TGTGCCAGCAGCTTGACAGGGAACGGCTACACCTTC. Protein sequence: CASSLTGNGYTF.

The rearrangement links TRBV15 to TRBJ1-2; possible D gene TRBD1, 5 bases. The germline V gene encodes CDR1 LNHNV and CDR2 YYDKDF (reference sequence). V gave up 0 bases and J gave up 2 bases, with 7 bases separating them. The CDR3 has 14 residues. CDR3 in DNA: TGTGCCACCAGCAGAGACAGGGTAAACTATGGCTACACCTTC. Translation: CATSRDRVNYGYTF.

The chain couples TRBV11-1 to TRBJ2-5; TRBD2 aligns across 8 bases. J lost 2 bases, V lost 1 base, and 6 bases had no gene match. The CDR3 is 16 residues long. Germline V lookup: CDR1 SGHAT, CDR2 FQDESV (reference sequence). The DNA of the CDR3 is TGTGCCAGCAGCTTAGAGTTTCGGGGGGGACAAGAGACCCAGTACTTC. Its protein product is CASSLEFRGGQETQYF.

This clone has just one count. The chain combines TRBV7-2 with TRBJ2-1; tentatively, D is TRBD1 (5 bases). Germline CDR1 SGHTA, CDR2 FQGNSA. The length of the CDR3 is 15 residues. V was clipped by 2 bases and J by 8 bases, with 16 bases between them. CDR3 protein: CASSLQGGGLDEQFF. The CDR3 nucleotides read TGTGCCAGCAGCTTACAGGGTGGTGGTTTGGATGAGCAGTTCTTC.

This chain joins TRBV7-9 and TRBJ2-3; TRBD1 might be the D (5 bases). The CDR3 has 15 residues. V was pared by 1 base and J by 1 base, with 9 bases between. Germline CDR1 and CDR2: SEHNR and FQNEAQ (reference sequence). In nucleotides, the CDR3 is TGTGCCAGCAGCTTAGAGGCCAGGGGCACAGATACGCAGTATTTT. As protein: CASSLEARGTDTQYF.

The chain joins TRBV19 to TRBJ1-2; 7 bases match TRBD1. Looked up from germline, CDR1 is LNHDA and CDR2 is SQIVND (reference sequence). V lost 6 bases, J lost 4 bases, and 5 bases stayed unmatched. This CDR3 is built from 13 residues. This CDR3 is CASRTQGGYGYTF. For the CDR3, the DNA is TGTGCCAGTAGGACCCAGGGGGGCTATGGCTACACCTTC. Full variable domain (outside the CDR3, taken from reference TRBV19 and TRBJ1-2): DGGITQSPKYLFRKEGQNVTLSCEQNLNHDAMYWYRQDPGQGLRLIYYSQIVNDFQKGDIAEGYSVSREKKESFPLTVTSAQKNPTAFYLCASRTQGGYGYTFGSGTRLTVV.

This clone was picked up one time. The rearrangement uses TRBV2 and TRBJ2-7, with D possibly matching TRBD2 (6 bases). The germline V gene encodes CDR1 SNHLY and CDR2 FYNNEI. The length of the CDR3 is 16 residues. V lost 5 bases, J lost 0 bases, and 17 bases lay in between. This chain's CDR3 is CASSLGGILVSYEQYF. DNA for the CDR3: TGTGCCAGCAGTTTGGGGGGAATTTTAGTCTCCTACGAGCAGTACTTC.